One and the same sample provided the 8 T cell receptor beta chains below, sequenced in a study of blood T cell repertoires in COVID-19. Clones were sequenced by immunoSEQ multiplex PCR, and TCRdb holds only the in-frame ones, with some missing. The sample lists 160,000 or so clones, roughly four fifths occurring once. What was sequenced was peripheral blood. Receptor source: a man in his 70s who had recovered from COVID-19.

This sequence joins TRBV6-5 and TRBJ2-1, with D tentatively TRBD2 (5 bases). CDR1 MNHEY and CDR2 SVGAGI come from the germline V gene. V dropped 8 bases and J dropped 10 bases, with 12 bases sitting between them. This CDR3 region has 11 residues. CDR3 in DNA: TGTGCCAGCGGTCCGCGAGGGGAGCAGTTCTTC. Protein sequence: CASGPRGEQFF.

This chain connects TRBV4-2 to TRBJ1-5; D not certain. Trimming shortened V by 0 bases and J by 0 bases, and 9 bases separated the two germline ends. Germline V gene sequence: CDR1 LGHNA, CDR2 YNFKEQ. The CDR3 consists of 16 residues. CDR3 sequence reads: CASSQDPGYSNQPQHF. The CDR3 DNA sequence: TGTGCCAGCAGCCAAGACCCGGGGTATAGCAATCAGCCCCAGCATTTT.

This chain links TRBV29-1 with TRBJ1-1; possibly TRBD1 for D (5 bases). V was trimmed by 6 bases and J by 4 bases, leaving 12 bases between them. This CDR3 has 12 residues. Germline V gene data show CDR1 as SQVTM and CDR2 as ANQGSEA. The chain's CDR3 is CSVRRGPTEAFF. In DNA form, the CDR3 reads TGCAGCGTCCGTAGGGGTCCCACTGAAGCTTTCTTT.

V gene TRBV6-5 combines with J gene TRBJ1-2; the match to TRBD1 covers 8 bases. Germline CDR1 MNHEY, CDR2 SVGAGI. V gave up 6 bases and J gave up 2 bases; unmatched junction bases: 8. This CDR3 is built from 15 residues. The DNA of the CDR3 is TGTGCCAGCAGCAAGGGACAGGACCGCAACTATGGCTACACCTTC. Translation gives CASSKGQDRNYGYTF.

The V call is TRBV4-1, the J call TRBJ1-6, with D unresolved. Trimming removed 2 bases at V and 6 bases at J, with 20 bases between. This CDR3 has 18 amino acids. Germline-derived CDR1 and CDR2 are MGHRA and YSYEKL. This chain's CDR3 is CASSQLPAVEVPNSPLHF. The CDR3 coding sequence is TGCGCCAGCAGCCAACTTCCGGCGGTCGAGGTTCCTAATTCACCCCTCCACTTT.

The gene calls are TRBV28 and TRBJ1-6; D perhaps matches TRBD1 (6 bases). This CDR3 comprises 12 residues. The V end was cut by 7 bases, the J end by 9 bases, with 10 bases between. Germline-derived CDR1 and CDR2 are MDHEN and SYDVKM. CDR3 nucleotide sequence: TGTGCCAGCACACAGGGTTCTTCACCCCTCCACTTT. This gives the protein CASTQGSSPLHF.

The V and J genes are TRBV5-1 and TRBJ2-6; a possible D gene is TRBD2 (5 bases). The V gene lost 0 bases and the J gene lost 4 bases, with 8 bases spanning the gap. Germline V gives CDR1 SGHRS, CDR2 YFSETQ. CDR3 length equals 15 residues. CDR3 sequence (DNA): TGCGCCAGCAGCTTGGACGGGAACGGGGCCAACGTCCTGACTTTC. It translates to CASSLDGNGANVLTF.

This clone showed up just once. This chain links TRBV2 with TRBJ1-3; maybe TRBD1 (6 bases). Germline V gives CDR1 SNHLY, CDR2 FYNNEI. V dropped 6 bases and J dropped 0 bases, with 9 bases sitting between them. The CDR3 sequence is 14 residues long. CDR3 bases: TGTGCCAGCAGGGACAGTTACTCTGGAAACACCATATATTTT. Encoded protein: CASRDSYSGNTIYF. Supplemented by reference TRBV2 and TRBJ1-3, the full variable domain reads EPEVTQTPSHQVTQMGQEVILRCVPISNHLYFYWYRQILGQKVEFLVSFYNNEISEKSEIFDDQFSVERPDGSNFTLKIRSTKLEDSAMYFCASRDSYSGNTIYFGEGSWLTVV.